These 30 T cell receptor beta chains came from one sample sequenced in a study of T cells after yellow fever vaccination (dated by TCRdb to about 2019). The treatment or condition label corresponds to: live attenuated yellow fever vaccine strain. Library preparation used 5' RACE. These reads were obtained on an Illumina NovaSeq 6000. TCRdb trimmed the raw reads at Q25, called clones with MiXCR and kept productive beta chains. Records with the same CDR3 protein are collapsed into one entry carrying the most frequent genes and DNA. This sample has 300,000 to 350,000 distinct CDR3 sequences in its table, and over 3.5% of those were observed once. Together, the top ten hold approximately 19% of the sample. Here the sequenced sample was PBMCs, taken 15 days after the yellow fever booster vaccination. All receptors come from a man between 18 and 35 years old who received the YFV17D yellow fever vaccine.

This clonotype was observed many times. The genes are TRBV15 and TRBJ2-3; D is ambiguous. Trimming cost V 3 bases and J 3 bases, with 1 base left between them. The CDR3 length is 11 residues. Per germline, CDR1 LNHNV and CDR2 YYDKDF (reference sequence). The chain's CDR3 is CATSSTDTQYF. For the CDR3, the DNA is TGTGCCACCAGCAGTACAGATACGCAGTATTTT. Looking up the rest from reference TRBV15 and TRBJ2-3 gives the full variable domain: DAMVIQNPRYQVTQFGKPVTLSCSQTLNHNVMYWYQQKSSQAPKLLFHYYDKDFNNEADTPDNFQSRRPNTSFCFLDIRSPGLGDTAMYLCATSSTDTQYFGPGTRLTVL.

The J gene is TRBJ2-7, the V gene TRBV12-3 or TRBV12-4, with D maybe TRBD1 (5 bases). V lost 4 bases to trimming and J lost 6 bases, with 13 bases between them. The CDR3 runs 13 residues. The CDR3 loop reads CASSYSGISEQYV. The CDR3 DNA follows: TGTGCCAGCAGTTACTCAGGGATCAGCGAGCAGTACGTC.

Only a few counts were recorded for this clonotype. The V call is TRBV6-2 or TRBV6-3, the J call TRBJ2-7; tentative D call: TRBD1 (6 bases). There are 14 residues in the CDR3. V was pared by 3 bases and J by 6 bases, with 15 bases between. CDR1 MNHEY and CDR2 SVGEGT come from the germline V gene. DNA of the CDR3: TGTGCCAGCAGTTATGGGACAAAAGCATCCGAGCAGTACTTC. Amino acid sequence: CASSYGTKASEQYF.

This clonotype showed up just a few times. The genes are TRBV25-1 and TRBJ2-3, with 7 positions matching TRBD1. This CDR3 is 15 amino acids long. Germline V lookup: CDR1 MGHDK, CDR2 SYGVNS. The V and J ends lost 2 bases and 5 bases, in that order; junction bases with no gene match: 7. The CDR3 DNA sequence: TGTGCCAGCAGTGAAACGGGACAGCGTCGAGATACGCAGTATTTT. Its protein product is CASSETGQRRDTQYF.

The rearrangement joins TRBV20-1 to TRBJ1-1; D perhaps matches TRBD1 (5 bases). Per the germline V gene, CDR1 is DFQATT and CDR2 is SNEGSKA (reference sequence). Trimming pared 7 bases from V and 3 bases from J, leaving 12 bases between. The CDR3 sequence is 12 residues long. CDR3 in DNA: TGCAGTGTCCGAGGGGCGGACACTGAAGCTTTCTTT. It encodes CSVRGADTEAFF.

This clonotype was observed a handful of times. The chain has TRBV7-2 and TRBJ1-2; 8 nucleotides match TRBD1. Losses at the gene ends were 10 bases for V and 8 bases for J; bases not matched to a gene: 6. The CDR3 totals 11 residues. The germline V gene encodes CDR1 SGHTA and CDR2 FQGNSA. The CDR3 DNA sequence: TGTGCCATTTCAGGGGGCAGGGGCTACACCTTC. Translating it yields CAISGGRGYTF.

This clonotype was detected ten times or more. The V call is TRBV6-2 or TRBV6-3, the J call TRBJ1-5; D unclear. The CDR3 runs 14 residues. V dropped 7 bases and J dropped 0 bases, with 10 bases sitting between them. The germline gives CDR1 MNHEY, CDR2 SVGEGT. The CDR3 nucleotides read TGTGCCAGCAATGGACCAGATAGCAATCAGCCCCAGCATTTT. As protein: CASNGPDSNQPQHF.

This clonotype was recorded at least ten times. The chain uses TRBV3-1 and TRBJ2-3; tentatively, D is TRBD2 (6 bases). CDR3 length: 17 residues. CDR1 and CDR2 from the germline V gene are LGHDT and YNNKEL (reference sequence). Trimming shortened V by 3 bases and J by 2 bases, and 18 bases separated the two germline ends. The CDR3 loop is CASSQIADPDDTDTQYF. The CDR3 nucleotides read TGTGCCAGCAGCCAGATAGCGGACCCTGACGACACAGATACGCAGTATTTT.

This clonotype was counted ten times or more. The chain has TRBV2 and TRBJ2-7; a possible D gene is TRBD2 (6 bases). V shed 5 bases and J shed 4 bases, with 18 bases lying between them. The CDR3 runs to 15 residues. The germline V gene encodes CDR1 SNHLY and CDR2 FYNNEI. The CDR3 reads CASSQTRTGRYEQYF. CDR3 DNA: TGTGCCAGCAGTCAAACCCGGACTGGGAGGTACGAGCAGTACTTC.

The chain combines TRBV24-1 with TRBJ2-1; possible D gene TRBD2, 5 bases. Germline-derived CDR1 and CDR2 are KGHDR and SFDVKD. This CDR3 region has 15 residues. V was shortened by 5 bases and J by 1 base, with 11 bases between the two germline ends. The CDR3 protein is CATSADSGSYNEQFF. The CDR3 DNA is TGTGCCACCAGTGCAGACTCGGGGTCCTACAATGAGCAGTTCTTC.

J is TRBJ1-2 and V is TRBV24-1, with D possibly being TRBD1 (6 bases). The CDR3 is made up of 14 amino acids. CDR1 is KGHDR and CDR2 is SFDVKD in the germline V gene. Trimming left V 2 bases short and J 8 bases short, with 14 bases between. CDR3 region: CATSDSDRSRGYTF. The DNA of the CDR3 is TGTGCCACCAGTGATTCCGACAGGTCCAGGGGCTACACCTTC.

This chain joins TRBV7-2 and TRBJ2-5; 8 bases fit TRBD1. Germline CDR1 is SGHTA and CDR2 is FQGNSA. This CDR3 is built from 14 residues. V trimming: 1 base; J trimming: 4 bases; junction bases outside the gene matches: 2. CDR3 in amino acids: CASSLVDRGETQYF. The CDR3 region has the DNA TGTGCCAGCAGCTTAGTAGACAGGGGAGAGACCCAGTACTTC.

This clonotype appeared a few times. This chain uses TRBV20-1 with TRBJ2-3; TRBD2 agrees at 10 bases. The CDR3 consists of 17 residues. CDR1 is DFQATT, CDR2 SNEGSKA, per germline (reference sequence). Unmatched junction bases numbered 10, after V lost 3 bases and J lost 1 base. In nucleotides, the CDR3 is TGCAGTGCTAGTAGAGGTACCAGCGGGGGGGGCACAGATACGCAGTATTTT. Encoded protein: CSASRGTSGGGTDTQYF.

This clonotype was found many times. This sequence joins TRBV14 and TRBJ2-1; D is unresolved. V was pared by 0 bases and J by 7 bases, with 7 bases between. This CDR3 is 13 amino acids long. Germline values: CDR1 SGHDN, CDR2 FVKESK. This CDR3 is CASSQDAENEQFF. The CDR3 bases are TGTGCCAGCAGCCAAGATGCTGAGAATGAGCAGTTCTTC.

This clonotype was seen repeatedly, ten times or more. J is TRBJ1-1 and V is TRBV18, with 7 nucleotides matching TRBD1. The CDR3 loop spans 12 amino acids. After removal of 3 bases from V and 7 bases from J, the junction contained 2 bases not matched to a gene. Germline-derived CDR1 and CDR2 are KGHSH and LQKENI. CDR3 nucleotides: TGTGCCAGCTCACCCGGACAGGTTGAAGCTTTCTTT. This encodes CASSPGQVEAFF. The full variable domain, its missing parts supplied by reference TRBV18 and TRBJ1-1, is NAGVMQNPRHLVRRRGQEARLRCSPMKGHSHVYWYRQLPEEGLKFMVYLQKENIIDESGMPKERFSAEFPKEGPSILRIQQVVRGDSAAYFCASSPGQVEAFFGQGTRLTVV.

This clonotype was counted a few times. V usage is TRBV5-1 and J usage is TRBJ1-6, with D tentatively TRBD1 (6 bases). CDR1 and CDR2 from the germline V gene are SGHRS and YFSETQ. V was trimmed by 0 bases and J by 8 bases, leaving 12 bases between them. The CDR3 runs 15 residues. The CDR3 bases are TGCGCCAGCAGCTTGGGGACGGGGGCGTATTCACCCCTCCACTTT. This sequence encodes CASSLGTGAYSPLHF.

This clonotype was recorded at least ten times. This chain uses TRBV7-2 with TRBJ2-6; 8 bases map to TRBD1. The ends lost 5 bases at V and 3 bases at J; junction bases unmatched: 12. This CDR3 comprises 18 residues. Germline CDR1 is SGHTA and CDR2 is FQGNSA. CDR3 residues: CASSRPTQGTGGANVLTF. The CDR3 DNA reads as TGTGCCAGCAGCCGACCCACTCAAGGGACAGGTGGGGCCAACGTCCTGACTTTC. Together with reference TRBV7-2 and TRBJ2-6, the CDR3 gives the full variable domain: GAGVSQSPSNKVTEKGKDVELRCDPISGHTALYWYRQSLGQGLEFLIYFQGNSAPDKSGLPSDRFSAERTGGSVSTLTIQRTQQEDSAVYLCASSRPTQGTGGANVLTFGAGSRLTVL.

This clonotype was picked up many times. This chain uses TRBV12-3 or TRBV12-4 with TRBJ1-4, with no clear D. The CDR3 has 13 residues. Deletions cut 6 bases from V and 5 bases from J, with 10 bases between. CDR3 loop: CASRTLQNEKLFF. The CDR3 DNA reads as TGTGCCAGCAGGACTCTCCAAAATGAAAAACTGTTTTTT.

This clonotype was found many times. The chain employs TRBV7-3 and TRBJ2-3; TRBD2 might be the D (7 bases). This CDR3 contains 15 residues. Germline lookup yields CDR1 SGHTA and CDR2 FQGTGA. Trimming pared 5 bases from V and 4 bases from J, leaving 16 bases between. The CDR3 sequence: CASSPGGGQADTQYF. CDR3 nucleotide sequence: TGTGCCAGCAGCCCTGGGGGGGGGCAGGCAGATACGCAGTATTTT.

This clonotype was detected many times. This CDR3 is CASSFYPWAGTSSGNTIYF. As DNA, the CDR3 is TGTGCCAGCAGCTTTTATCCCTGGGCAGGCACGAGCTCTGGAAACACCATATATTTT. The chain joins TRBV7-9 to TRBJ1-3; no firm D call. Germline V lookup: CDR1 SEHNR, CDR2 FQNEAQ (reference sequence). The CDR3 extends over 19 amino acids. V was trimmed by 3 bases and J by 0 bases, leaving 21 bases between them. The variable domain in full, completed from reference TRBV7-9 and TRBJ1-3, reads DTGVSQNPRHKITKRGQNVTFRCDPISEHNRLYWYRQTLGQGPEFLTYFQNEAQLEKSRLLSDRFSAERPKGSFSTLEIQRTEQGDSAMYLCASSFYPWAGTSSGNTIYFGEGSWLTVV.

The chain joins TRBV7-6 to TRBJ1-5; 8 bases are shared with TRBD1. Germline V gene data show CDR1 as SGHVS and CDR2 as FNYEAQ. V was clipped by 2 bases and J by 0 bases; unmatched bases: 15. The CDR3 is 20 amino acids. The CDR3 bases are TGTGCCAGCAGCTTATACGGGACAGGACAGGAGCCCTCTAGCAATCAGCCCCAGCATTTT. Residues: CASSLYGTGQEPSSNQPQHF.

This clonotype was recorded a few times. The chain uses TRBV7-2 and TRBJ2-7, with D possibly being TRBD1 or TRBD2 (5 bases each). The V and J ends lost 5 bases and 2 bases respectively, with 16 bases between them. Per the germline V gene, CDR1 is SGHTA and CDR2 is FQGNSA. CDR3 size: 15 residues. In nucleotides, the CDR3 is TGTGCCAGCAGCCAGGCCGGGACCGACCCCTACGAGCAGTACTTC. Translated, it gives CASSQAGTDPYEQYF.

There are a few counts of this clonotype. This sequence joins TRBV7-8 and TRBJ1-5, with a possible D match to TRBD1 (5 bases). Germline CDR1 reads SGHVS; CDR2 reads FQNEAQ. CDR3 size: 15 residues. V was trimmed by 7 bases and J by 0 bases, leaving 13 bases between them. The CDR3 DNA reads as TGTGCCAGCACCTACCTTGGGGGTAGCAATCAGCCCCAGCATTTT. It codes for CASTYLGGSNQPQHF.

This clonotype was counted many times. This sequence joins TRBV30 and TRBJ1-2; D unresolved. This CDR3 is built from 14 residues. In germline, CDR1 is GTSNPN, CDR2 SVGIG (reference sequence). V lost 2 bases to trimming and J lost 3 bases, with 13 bases between them. The CDR3 protein is CAWSRRRMDYGYTF. CDR3 sequence (DNA): TGTGCCTGGAGTCGCAGGAGGATGGACTATGGCTACACCTTC.

This clonotype was counted at least ten times. This sequence joins TRBV7-2 and TRBJ1-5; D remains ambiguous. V gave up 1 base and J gave up 7 bases, with 8 bases separating them. From germline, CDR1 is SGHTA and CDR2 FQGNSA. The CDR3 runs 13 residues. CDR3 bases: TGTGCCAGCAGCTTAGGGGCCCTACAGCCCCAGCATTTT. It encodes CASSLGALQPQHF.

This clonotype has only a few counts. The chain employs TRBV20-1 and TRBJ2-1; no clear D gene. The germline V and J ends were trimmed by 3 bases and 3 bases, with 12 bases remaining between them. The length of the CDR3 is 14 residues. CDR1 and CDR2 (germline): DFQATT, SNEGSKA (reference sequence). CDR3 coding DNA: TGCAGTGCTAGTGGGTTTACCAACTACAATGAGCAGTTCTTC. Protein sequence: CSASGFTNYNEQFF.

This clonotype showed up many times. This chain connects TRBV7-9 to TRBJ1-6; D gene uncertain. V shed 6 bases and J shed 8 bases, with 17 bases lying between them. The germline CDR1 and CDR2 sequences are SEHNR and FQNEAQ (reference sequence). CDR3 size: 15 residues. CDR3 DNA: TGTGCCAGCAGTTTCAAATCAACCCGCGATTCACCCCTCCACTTT. It encodes CASSFKSTRDSPLHF.

This clonotype was counted ten times or more. This chain links TRBV20-1 with TRBJ2-3; TRBD1 is a possible D gene (5 bases). Trimming stripped 1 base from V and 0 bases from J, with 11 bases between. CDR3 size: 15 residues. The germline V gene encodes CDR1 DFQATT and CDR2 SNEGSKA (reference sequence). CDR3: CSARVPGSSTDTQYF. As DNA, the CDR3 is TGCAGTGCTAGAGTCCCAGGGTCTAGCACAGATACGCAGTATTTT.

This clonotype was detected many times. This chain joins TRBV7-2 and TRBJ2-4; maybe TRBD1 (5 bases). The V end was cut by 5 bases, the J end by 5 bases, with 10 bases between. Germline CDR1 is SGHTA and CDR2 is FQGNSA. The length of the CDR3 is 13 residues. This chain's CDR3 is CASSRSTENIQYF. The DNA of the CDR3 is TGTGCCAGCAGCCGTTCGACAGAAAACATTCAGTACTTC.

This clonotype was seen ten or more times. The genes are TRBV12-3 or TRBV12-4 and TRBJ1-1; TRBD1 agrees at 8 bases. The V segment lost 6 bases and the J segment 5 bases; nucleotides outside the gene matches: 5. The CDR3 contains 13 residues. The CDR3 coding sequence is TGTGCCAGCAGGACAGGGGTGGGGACTGAAGCTTTCTTT. This encodes CASRTGVGTEAFF.